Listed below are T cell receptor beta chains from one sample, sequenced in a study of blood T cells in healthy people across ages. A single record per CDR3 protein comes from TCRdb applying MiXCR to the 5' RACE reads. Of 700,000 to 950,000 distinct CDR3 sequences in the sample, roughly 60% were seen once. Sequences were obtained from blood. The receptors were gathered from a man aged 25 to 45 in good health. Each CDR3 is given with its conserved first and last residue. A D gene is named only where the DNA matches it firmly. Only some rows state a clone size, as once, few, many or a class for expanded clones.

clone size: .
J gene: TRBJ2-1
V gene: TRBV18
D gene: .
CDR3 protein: CASSPLDSDYEQFF
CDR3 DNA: TGTGCCAGCTCACCTCTGGACTCCGACTATGAGCAGTTCTTC

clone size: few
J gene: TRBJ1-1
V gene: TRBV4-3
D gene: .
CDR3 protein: CASSQGGGGAEAFF
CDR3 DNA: TGCGCCAGCAGCCAAGGGGGGGGCGGCGCTGAAGCTTTCTTT

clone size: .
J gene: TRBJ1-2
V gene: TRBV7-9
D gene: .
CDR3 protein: CASSLDRDRHGYTF
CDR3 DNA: TGTGCCAGCAGCTTAGATAGGGACCGACATGGCTACACCTTC

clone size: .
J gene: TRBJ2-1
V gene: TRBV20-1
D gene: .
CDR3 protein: CSARNLAEGASYNEQFF
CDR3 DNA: TGCAGTGCTAGAAATCTAGCGGAGGGGGCCTCCTACAATGAGCAGTTCTTC

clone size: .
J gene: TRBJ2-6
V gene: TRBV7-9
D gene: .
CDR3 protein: CASSRGTAGANVLTF
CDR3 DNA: TGTGCCAGCAGCAGGGGTACCGCTGGGGCCAACGTCCTGACTTTC

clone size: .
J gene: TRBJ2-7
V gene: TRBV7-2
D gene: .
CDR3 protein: CASSSWGPGWKQYF
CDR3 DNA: TGTGCCAGCAGTTCGTGGGGTCCGGGGTGGAAGCAGTACTTC

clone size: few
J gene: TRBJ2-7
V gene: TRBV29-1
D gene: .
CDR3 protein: CSVEQPGPAREQYF
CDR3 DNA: TGCAGCGTCGAGCAACCGGGACCGGCTAGAGAGCAGTACTTC

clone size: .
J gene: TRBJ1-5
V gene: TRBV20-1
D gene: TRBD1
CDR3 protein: CSASGGGQGWNQPQHF
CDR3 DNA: TGCAGTGCTAGCGGGGGAGGACAGGGGTGGAATCAGCCCCAGCATTTT

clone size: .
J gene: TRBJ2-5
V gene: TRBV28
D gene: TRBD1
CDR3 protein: CASSSPGQGGETQYF
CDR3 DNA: TGTGCCAGCAGTTCCCCGGGACAGGGAGGAGAGACCCAGTACTTC

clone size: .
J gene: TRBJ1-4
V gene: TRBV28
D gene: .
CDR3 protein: CASSTPDATNEKLFF
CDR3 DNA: TGTGCCAGCAGTACTCCAGATGCAACTAATGAAAAACTGTTTTTT

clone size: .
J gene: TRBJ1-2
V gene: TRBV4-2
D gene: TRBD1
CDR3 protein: CASSQAPTTRQGGYTF
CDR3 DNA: TGTGCCAGCAGCCAAGCCCCAACTACACGACAGGGCGGCTACACCTTC

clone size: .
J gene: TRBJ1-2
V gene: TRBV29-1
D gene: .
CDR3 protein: CSVEDRKYGYTF
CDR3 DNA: TGCAGCGTTGAAGATCGGAAGTATGGCTACACCTTC

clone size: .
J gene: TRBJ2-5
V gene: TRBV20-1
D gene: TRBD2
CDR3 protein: CSALAGRALETQYF
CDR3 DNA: TGCAGTGCCCTGGCCGGGAGGGCCTTAGAGACCCAGTACTTC

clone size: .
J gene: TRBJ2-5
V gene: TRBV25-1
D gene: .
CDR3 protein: CASTIRGSPTQYF
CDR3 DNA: TGTGCCAGCACCATCCGGGGCTCTCCGACCCAGTACTTC

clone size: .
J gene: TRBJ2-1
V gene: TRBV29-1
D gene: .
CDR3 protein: CSVVGGTTTSYNEQFF
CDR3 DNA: TGCAGCGTTGTCGGAGGGACCACAACCTCCTACAATGAGCAGTTCTTC

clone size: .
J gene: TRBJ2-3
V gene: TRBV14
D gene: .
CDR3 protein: CASSHSSQTQYF
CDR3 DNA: TGTGCCAGCAGCCATTCGAGCCAGACGCAGTATTTT

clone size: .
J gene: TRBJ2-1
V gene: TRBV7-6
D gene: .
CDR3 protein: CASRLSPAIHEQFF
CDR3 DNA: TGTGCCAGCAGACTCAGCCCCGCTATCCATGAGCAGTTCTTC

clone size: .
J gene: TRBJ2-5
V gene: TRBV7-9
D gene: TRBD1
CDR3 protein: CASSPYRGAEETQYF
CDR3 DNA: TGTGCCAGCAGCCCTTACAGGGGAGCGGAGGAGACCCAGTACTTC

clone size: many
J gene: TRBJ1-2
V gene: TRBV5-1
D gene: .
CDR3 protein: CATQATDESGYTF
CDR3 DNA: TGCGCCACCCAAGCGACGGACGAATCTGGCTACACCTTC

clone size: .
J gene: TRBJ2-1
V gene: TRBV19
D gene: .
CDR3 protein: CASSIETREQFF
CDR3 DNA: TGTGCCAGTAGTATAGAAACTAGAGAGCAGTTCTTC

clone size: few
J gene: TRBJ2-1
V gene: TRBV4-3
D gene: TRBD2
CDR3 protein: CASSQSPPSGGDNEQFF
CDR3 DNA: TGCGCCAGCAGCCAAAGCCCACCGTCGGGAGGGGACAATGAGCAGTTCTTC

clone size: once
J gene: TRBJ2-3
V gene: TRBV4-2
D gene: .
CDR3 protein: CASSQPGTPANTQYF
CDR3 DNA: TGTGCCAGCAGCCAGCCCGGGACTCCCGCTAATACGCAGTATTTT

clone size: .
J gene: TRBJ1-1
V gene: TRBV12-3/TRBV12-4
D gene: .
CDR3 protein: CASSFRLPGRNTEAFF
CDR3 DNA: TGTGCCAGCAGTTTCCGTCTCCCCGGACGGAACACTGAAGCTTTCTTT

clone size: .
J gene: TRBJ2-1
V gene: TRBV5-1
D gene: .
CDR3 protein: CASSLPERGYNERFF
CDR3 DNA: TGCGCCAGCAGCTTGCCCGAACGGGGCTACAATGAGCGGTTCTTC

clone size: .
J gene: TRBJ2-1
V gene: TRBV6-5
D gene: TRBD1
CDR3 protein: CASSYAGTGGKNEQFF
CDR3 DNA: TGTGCCAGCAGTTACGCGGGGACAGGGGGTAAAAATGAGCAGTTCTTC

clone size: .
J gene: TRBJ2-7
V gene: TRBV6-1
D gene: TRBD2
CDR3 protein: CASRQYIGGGNYNEQYF
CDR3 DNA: TGTGCCAGCAGACAATATATCGGGGGGGGGAACTACAATGAGCAGTACTTC

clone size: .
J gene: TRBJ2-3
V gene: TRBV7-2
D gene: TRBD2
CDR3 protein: CASGLAGSTDTQYF
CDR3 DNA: TGTGCCAGCGGATTAGCGGGAAGCACAGATACGCAGTATTTT

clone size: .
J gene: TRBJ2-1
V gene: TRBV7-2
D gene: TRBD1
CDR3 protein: CASSPGQPVYEQFF
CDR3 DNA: TGTGCCAGCAGCCCGGGACAGCCAGTCTATGAGCAGTTCTTC

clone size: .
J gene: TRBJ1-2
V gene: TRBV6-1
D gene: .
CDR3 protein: CASSEALGYTF
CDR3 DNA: TGTGCCAGCAGTGAAGCGCTCGGCTACACCTTC

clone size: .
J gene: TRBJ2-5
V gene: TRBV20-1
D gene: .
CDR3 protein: CSARSIGGETQYF
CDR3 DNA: TGCAGTGCTAGAAGCATAGGGGGGGAGACCCAGTACTTC

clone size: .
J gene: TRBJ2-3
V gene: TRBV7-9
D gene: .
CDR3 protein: CASSLAGQGVKDTQYF
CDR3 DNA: TGTGCCAGCAGCTTAGCAGGGCAGGGTGTTAAAGATACGCAGTATTTT

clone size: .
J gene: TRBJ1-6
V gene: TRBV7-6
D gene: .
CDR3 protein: CASSSSDRSSYNSPLHF
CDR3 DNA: TGTGCCAGCAGCTCTTCCGACCGGAGCTCCTATAATTCACCCCTCCACTTT

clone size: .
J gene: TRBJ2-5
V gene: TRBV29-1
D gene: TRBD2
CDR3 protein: CSVAGKTYNEQYF
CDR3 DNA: TGCAGCGTAGCGGGAAAAACCTACAATGAGCAGTACTTC

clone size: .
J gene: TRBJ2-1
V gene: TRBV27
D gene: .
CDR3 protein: CASSLSLFSGYEQFF
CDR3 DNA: TGTGCCAGCAGTTTATCGTTGTTCAGTGGGTATGAGCAGTTCTTC

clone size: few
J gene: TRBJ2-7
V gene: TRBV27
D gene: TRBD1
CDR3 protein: CASSLLGQGNYEQYF
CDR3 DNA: TGTGCCAGCAGTCTCCTGGGACAGGGGAACTACGAGCAGTACTTC

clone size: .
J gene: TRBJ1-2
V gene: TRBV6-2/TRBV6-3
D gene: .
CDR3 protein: CASSYFTGAQDGYTF
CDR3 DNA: TGTGCCAGCAGTTACTTTACGGGGGCGCAGGATGGCTACACCTTC

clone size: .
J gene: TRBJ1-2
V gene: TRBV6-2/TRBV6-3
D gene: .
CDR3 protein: CASSSPGQSGTFYGYTF
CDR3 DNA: TGTGCCAGCAGTTCTCCGGGCCAGAGTGGGACCTTCTATGGCTACACCTTC

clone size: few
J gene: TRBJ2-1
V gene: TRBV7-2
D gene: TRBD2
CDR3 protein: CASSKSGTSVGNEQFF
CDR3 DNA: TGTGCCAGCAGCAAATCCGGGACTAGCGTCGGGAATGAGCAGTTCTTC

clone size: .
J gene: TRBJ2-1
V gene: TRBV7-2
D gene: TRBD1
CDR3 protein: CASSLALSGDRGVEQFF
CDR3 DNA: TGTGCCAGCAGCTTAGCGCTAAGTGGGGACAGGGGGGTTGAGCAGTTCTTC

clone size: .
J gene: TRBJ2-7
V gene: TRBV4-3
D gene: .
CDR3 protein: CASSPRDVSSYEQYF
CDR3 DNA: TGCGCCAGCAGCCCGCGGGACGTGAGCTCCTACGAGCAGTACTTC

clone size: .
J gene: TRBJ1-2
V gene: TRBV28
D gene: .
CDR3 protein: CASSFAQLFYTF
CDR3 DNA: TGTGCCAGCAGTTTCGCTCAGTTGTTCTACACCTTC

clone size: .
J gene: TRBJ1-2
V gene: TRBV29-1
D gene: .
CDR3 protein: CSVVVRGGEANYGYTF
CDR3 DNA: TGCAGCGTTGTTGTCAGGGGCGGTGAGGCTAACTATGGCTACACCTTC

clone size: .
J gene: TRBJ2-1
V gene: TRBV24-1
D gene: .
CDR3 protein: CATSDGGRGLIYNEQFF
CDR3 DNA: TGTGCCACCAGTGATGGAGGACGGGGGCTTATTTACAATGAGCAGTTCTTC

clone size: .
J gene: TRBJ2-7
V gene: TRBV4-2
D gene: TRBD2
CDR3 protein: CASSQLAGRSYEQYF
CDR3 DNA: TGTGCCAGCAGCCAGCTAGCGGGACGGTCCTACGAGCAGTACTTC

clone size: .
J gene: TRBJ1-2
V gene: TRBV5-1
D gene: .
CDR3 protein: CASSPGLGYANYGYTF
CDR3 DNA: TGCGCCAGCAGCCCGGGCCTAGGGTACGCTAACTATGGCTACACCTTC

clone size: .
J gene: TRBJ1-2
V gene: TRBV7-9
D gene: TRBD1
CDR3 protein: CASSMGQIYGYTF
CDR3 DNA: TGTGCCAGCAGCATGGGACAGATCTATGGCTACACCTTC

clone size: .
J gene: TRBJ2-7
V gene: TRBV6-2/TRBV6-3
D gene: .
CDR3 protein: CASRSPRAAHQVYEQYF
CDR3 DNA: TGTGCCAGCAGGTCTCCACGGGCAGCTCATCAAGTCTACGAGCAGTACTTC

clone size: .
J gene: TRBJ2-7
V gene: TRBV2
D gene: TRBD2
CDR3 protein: CASSPSSGGPYEQYF
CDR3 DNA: TGTGCCAGCAGTCCTTCTAGCGGGGGGCCCTACGAGCAGTACTTC

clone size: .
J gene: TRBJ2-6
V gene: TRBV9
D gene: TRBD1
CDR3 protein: CASSVDSGTGFGANVLTF
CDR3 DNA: TGTGCCAGCAGCGTAGACTCAGGGACAGGGTTTGGGGCCAACGTCCTGACTTTC

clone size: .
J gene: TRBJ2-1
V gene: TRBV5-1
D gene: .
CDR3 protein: CASSLQVRYGNEQFF
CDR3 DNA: TGCGCCAGCAGCCTACAGGTGAGGTACGGGAATGAGCAGTTCTTC

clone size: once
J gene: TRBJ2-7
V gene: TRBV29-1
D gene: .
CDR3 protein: CSVGDLGGRGREQYF
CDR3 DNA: TGCAGCGTTGGGGATCTGGGGGGAAGGGGGCGCGAGCAGTACTTC

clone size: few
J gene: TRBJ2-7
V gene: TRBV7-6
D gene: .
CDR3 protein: CASSSSVGYEQYF
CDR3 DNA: TGTGCCAGCAGCTCCTCAGTCGGCTACGAGCAGTACTTC

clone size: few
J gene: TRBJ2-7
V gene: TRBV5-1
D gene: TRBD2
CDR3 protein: CASSFGLAPYEQYF
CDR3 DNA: TGCGCCAGCAGCTTCGGACTAGCGCCGTACGAGCAGTACTTC

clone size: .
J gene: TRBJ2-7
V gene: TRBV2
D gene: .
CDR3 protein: CASSEGVFLYEQYF
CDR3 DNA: TGTGCCAGCAGTGAAGGTGTCTTTCTCTACGAGCAGTACTTC

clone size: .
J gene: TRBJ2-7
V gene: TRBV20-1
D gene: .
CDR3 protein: CSAFLGGSSYEQYF
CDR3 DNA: TGCAGTGCTTTCCTAGGGGGAAGCTCCTACGAGCAGTACTTC

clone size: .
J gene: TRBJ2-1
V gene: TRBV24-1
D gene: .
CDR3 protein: CATSDRTTSSYNEQFF
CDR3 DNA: TGTGCCACCAGTGATCGGACAACGAGCTCCTACAATGAGCAGTTCTTC

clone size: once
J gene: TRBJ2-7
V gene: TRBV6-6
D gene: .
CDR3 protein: CASRRQEAYEQYF
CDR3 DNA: TGTGCCAGCAGACGCCAGGAGGCCTACGAGCAGTACTTC